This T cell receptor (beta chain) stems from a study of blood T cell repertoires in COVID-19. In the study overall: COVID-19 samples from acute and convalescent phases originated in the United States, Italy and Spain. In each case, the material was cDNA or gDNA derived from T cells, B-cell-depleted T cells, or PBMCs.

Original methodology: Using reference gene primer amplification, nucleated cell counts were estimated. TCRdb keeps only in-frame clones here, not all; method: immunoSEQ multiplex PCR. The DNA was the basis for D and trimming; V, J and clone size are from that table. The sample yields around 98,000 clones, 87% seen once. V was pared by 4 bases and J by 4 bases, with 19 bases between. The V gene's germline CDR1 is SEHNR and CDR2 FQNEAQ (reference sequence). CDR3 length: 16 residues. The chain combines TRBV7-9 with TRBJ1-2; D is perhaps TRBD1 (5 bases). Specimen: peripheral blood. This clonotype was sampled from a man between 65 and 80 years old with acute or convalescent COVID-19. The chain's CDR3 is CASSSIGAGTGYGYTF. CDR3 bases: TGTGCCAGCAGCTCCATAGGGGCAGGCACGGGCTATGGCTACACCTTC.